This paragraph reports one TCR beta chain. As yet, its antigen is unknown. The length of the CDR3 is 11 residues. Germline CDR1 and CDR2: DFQATT and SNEGSKA (reference sequence). V was shortened by 0 bases and J by 13 bases, with 12 bases between the two germline ends. This specimen belongs to a study of blood T cells in healthy people across ages. Study outcomes and limitations: Donors of long life had a larger count of naive CD4+ cells and greater diversity than aged donors. Strong correlation was found linking TCR beta diversity to naive T cell percentage.

The individuals who served as donors were healthy Caucasians living in Russia, aged roughly 6 to 90. There were at least 6 micrograms of total RNA extracted from every sample. Sample-barcoded 5' priming and a J-beta primer mix drove a second PCR of roughly 7 to 11 cycles. TCRdb fed the 5' RACE reads into MiXCR, producing one record per CDR3 protein. The table records over a million distinct CDR3 sequences, less than 50% of them present only once. This sequence originates from a woman aged 60 to 75 in good health. The sample was blood. The chain carries TRBV20-1 and TRBJ1-1; D call uncertain. CDR3 nucleotide sequence: TGCAGTGCTAGAGATTCGGAGGTGGGTTTCTTT. Its protein is CSARDSEVGFF.